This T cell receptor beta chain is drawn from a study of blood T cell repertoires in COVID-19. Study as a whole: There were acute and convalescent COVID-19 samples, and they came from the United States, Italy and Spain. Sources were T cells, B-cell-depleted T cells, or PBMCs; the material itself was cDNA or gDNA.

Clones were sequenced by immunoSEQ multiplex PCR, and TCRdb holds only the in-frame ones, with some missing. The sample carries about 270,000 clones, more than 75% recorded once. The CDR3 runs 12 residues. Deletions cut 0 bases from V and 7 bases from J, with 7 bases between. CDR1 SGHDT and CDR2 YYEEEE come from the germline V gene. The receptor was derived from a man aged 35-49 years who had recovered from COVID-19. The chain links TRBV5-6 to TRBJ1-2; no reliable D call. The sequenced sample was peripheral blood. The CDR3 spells CASSLGARGYTF. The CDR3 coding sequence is TGTGCCAGCAGCTTGGGGGCCCGTGGCTACACCTTC.